The rows below give T cell receptor beta chains drawn from one sample of a study of blood T cell repertoires in COVID-19. Some clones are missing from TCRdb's copy, which holds only in-frame ones; the method was immunoSEQ multiplex PCR. Found here are 30,000 to 45,000 clones, around 73% of them singletons; the top ten hold approximately 16%. Sample: peripheral blood. Receptor source: a man between 70 and 80 years old with acute or convalescent COVID-19. The CDR3 runs from the conserved cysteine through the conserved F or W. The D gene is left open where the match is weak. Rows may omit the clone size; those that give it use once, few, many or a size class.

j_gene,d_gene,abundance,v_gene,CDR3nt,CDR3aa
TRBJ1-4,-,-,TRBV7-9,TGTGCCAGCAGCTCCCGAGTTGCAACTAATGAAAAACTGTTTTTT,CASSSRVATNEKLFF
TRBJ1-3,-,-,TRBV6-5,TGTGCCAGCAGTTACCGAGGACGGGATCGCGGCACCATATATTTT,CASSYRGRDRGTIYF
TRBJ2-3,-,-,TRBV6-1,TGTGCCAGCAGTTTCTCCACAGATACGCAGTATTTT,CASSFSTDTQYF
TRBJ1-4,TRBD1,-,TRBV11-2,TGTGCCAGCAGCTTCTTAGGGGGCTTAGGGGAAAAACTGTTTTTT,CASSFLGGLGEKLFF
TRBJ1-1,-,few,TRBV6-5,TGTGCCAGCACCAGGGGTCTGAACACTGAAGCTTTCTTT,CASTRGLNTEAFF
TRBJ1-2,TRBD1,-,TRBV29-1,TGCAGCGCCACGACCGGGACAGGGGCCTTTGGCTACACCTTC,CSATTGTGAFGYTF
TRBJ1-6,-,once,TRBV6-6,TGTGCCAGCAGTTCTCCGGGGAATTCACCCCTCCACTTT,CASSSPGNSPLHF
TRBJ1-1,TRBD1,-,TRBV5-1,TGCGCCAGCCAACATCTGGGACAGGGTGAAGCTTTCTTT,CASQHLGQGEAFF
TRBJ2-1,-,-,TRBV27,TGTGCCAGCAGCACGGGGTTAAGCTCCTACAATGAGCAGTTCTTC,CASSTGLSSYNEQFF
TRBJ1-1,-,few,TRBV7-9,TGTGCCAGCAGCTACTTTTCAGGTATGAACACTGAAGCTTTCTTT,CASSYFSGMNTEAFF
TRBJ1-1,-,-,TRBV6-1,TGTGCCAGCAGTGACGGGAAGAATTTATATGGGGACACTGAAGCTTTCTTT,CASSDGKNLYGDTEAFF
TRBJ2-5,TRBD2,few,TRBV5-1,TGCGCCAGCAGGCTAGCGGGAGGGCCTGAGACCCAGTACTTC,CASRLAGGPETQYF
TRBJ1-5,-,-,TRBV7-2,TGTGCCAGCAGCTATCGGGGGGGCTTAGGTCAGCCCCAGCATTTT,CASSYRGGLGQPQHF
TRBJ2-5,-,once,TRBV5-1,TGCGCCAGCAGCTCTCGACAGGGTGGAGGGGAGACCCAGTACTTC,CASSSRQGGGETQYF
TRBJ1-1,-,-,TRBV4-1,TGCGCCAGCAGCCAAGATCGCGGAACAGGGGAAGCTTTCTTT,CASSQDRGTGEAFF
TRBJ1-4,TRBD1,-,TRBV6-2/TRBV6-3,TGTGCCAGCAGTTACCAACAGGGGGCAAATGAAAAACTGTTTTTT,CASSYQQGANEKLFF
TRBJ2-5,TRBD2,-,TRBV3-1/TRBV3-2,TGTGCCAGCAGCCCGGGACTAGCGGGGCCTGGGGAGACCCAGTACTTC,CASSPGLAGPGETQYF
TRBJ2-3,-,once,TRBV19,TGTGCCAGTAGTATAGAGCAGGGGGGCCATTCTACGCAGTATTTT,CASSIEQGGHSTQYF
TRBJ1-2,-,-,TRBV5-8,TGTGCCAGCAGCTCGGGGATCTATGGCTACACCTTC,CASSSGIYGYTF
TRBJ2-2,TRBD1,once,TRBV2,TGTGCCAGCAGGGGGACAGGGGCAAACACCGGGGAGCTGTTTTTT,CASRGTGANTGELFF
TRBJ2-3,TRBD2,-,TRBV2,TGTGCCAGCACCTCGGGACTAGCGTCGGATACGCAGTATTTT,CASTSGLASDTQYF
TRBJ2-5,-,-,TRBV14,TGTGCCAGCAGCCAAGAAGTAGCCGGGTATAGGACCCAGTACTTC,CASSQEVAGYRTQYF
TRBJ2-3,-,-,TRBV27,TGTGCCAGCAGCCTCCGTAGGGGCAGCACAGATACGCAGTATTTT,CASSLRRGSTDTQYF
TRBJ2-2,-,-,TRBV21-1,TGTGCCAGCAGCATGAAAGCGGGGGGGCCAGGCGGGGAGCTGTTTTTT,CASSMKAGGPGGELFF
TRBJ1-5,TRBD1,-,TRBV6-2/TRBV6-3,TGTGCCAGCAGTAAGACCCCCGGGGACAGGGGTTCTCAGCCCCAGCATTTT,CASSKTPGDRGSQPQHF
TRBJ2-1,-,-,TRBV30,TGTGCCTGGAGTGTACGGGGGAGAAGGACCGATGAGCAGTTCTTC,CAWSVRGRRTDEQFF
TRBJ2-1,TRBD2,few,TRBV19,TGTGCCAGTAGTTCTCCTCCCGGGACTAGCCGTTTATACAATGAGCAGTTCTTC,CASSSPPGTSRLYNEQFF
TRBJ2-2,TRBD2,-,TRBV27,TGTGCCAGCAGTCTGGCGGGAGGGGTCACCGGGGAGCTGTTTTTT,CASSLAGGVTGELFF
TRBJ2-5,-,-,TRBV24-1,TGTGCCACCAGTGGGGGCAGCCAAGAGACCCAGTACTTC,CATSGGSQETQYF
TRBJ1-3,-,-,TRBV5-1,TGCGCCAGCAGCGGGGGGACCCACGGAAACACCATATATTTT,CASSGGTHGNTIYF
TRBJ1-5,TRBD1,few,TRBV2,TGTGCCAGTAGAGGGACAGTGAATCAGCCCCAGCATTTT,CASRGTVNQPQHF
TRBJ2-3,-,once,TRBV27,TGTGCCAGCAGTTTGCGCGCTAGCGATATTGGTTTCACAGATACGCAGTATTTT,CASSLRASDIGFTDTQYF
TRBJ2-2,TRBD2,-,TRBV9,TGTGCCAGCAGCCCGTCGACTAGCGGGAGGGACACCGGGGAGCTGTTTTTT,CASSPSTSGRDTGELFF
TRBJ2-1,TRBD1,once,TRBV25-1,TGTGCCAGCAGTGAACACCGGGACAGGGGTGTCTATGAGCAGTTCTTC,CASSEHRDRGVYEQFF
TRBJ2-3,TRBD2,-,TRBV11-2,TGTGCCAGCAGCTTAGCTAGGACTAGCCGGAGCACAGATACGCAGTATTTT,CASSLARTSRSTDTQYF
TRBJ2-7,-,-,TRBV5-5,TGTGCCAGCAGCCCCCGTTCCCGGGAGTGGGACGAGCAGTACTTC,CASSPRSREWDEQYF
TRBJ2-6,TRBD1,-,TRBV5-4,TGTGCCAGCAGCCCGGGACAGGGGACTGGGGCCAACGTCCTGACTTTC,CASSPGQGTGANVLTF
TRBJ1-3,TRBD1,-,TRBV7-2,TGTGCCAGCAGCCCCCGACAGGGGAATGGAAACACCATATATTTT,CASSPRQGNGNTIYF
TRBJ2-7,-,-,TRBV6-2/TRBV6-3,TGTGCCAGCAGTCCGACAGGATTATACGAGCAGTACTTC,CASSPTGLYEQYF
TRBJ1-1,-,-,TRBV5-4,TGTGCCAGCAGTTTCTCAGGAAGCCTGAACACTGAAGCTTTCTTT,CASSFSGSLNTEAFF
TRBJ2-7,TRBD2,-,TRBV30,TGTGCCTGGAGATCTAGCGGAGCCTACGAGCAGTACTTC,CAWRSSGAYEQYF
TRBJ2-7,TRBD1,once,TRBV6-5,TGTGCCAGCAGGATGACAGGGCAGTCCTACGAGCAGTACTTC,CASRMTGQSYEQYF
TRBJ2-1,-,-,TRBV7-6,TGTGCCAGCAGCTTAGGGGGGCCGTCCTACAATGAGCAGTTCTTC,CASSLGGPSYNEQFF
TRBJ1-5,-,once,TRBV6-2/TRBV6-3,TGTGCCAGCAGTTATAGACGGGAATATAGCAATCAGCCCCAGCATTTT,CASSYRREYSNQPQHF
TRBJ2-4,TRBD2,-,TRBV19,TGTGCCAGTAGTAGCGGGAGGGTACCCAAAAACATTCAGTACTTC,CASSSGRVPKNIQYF